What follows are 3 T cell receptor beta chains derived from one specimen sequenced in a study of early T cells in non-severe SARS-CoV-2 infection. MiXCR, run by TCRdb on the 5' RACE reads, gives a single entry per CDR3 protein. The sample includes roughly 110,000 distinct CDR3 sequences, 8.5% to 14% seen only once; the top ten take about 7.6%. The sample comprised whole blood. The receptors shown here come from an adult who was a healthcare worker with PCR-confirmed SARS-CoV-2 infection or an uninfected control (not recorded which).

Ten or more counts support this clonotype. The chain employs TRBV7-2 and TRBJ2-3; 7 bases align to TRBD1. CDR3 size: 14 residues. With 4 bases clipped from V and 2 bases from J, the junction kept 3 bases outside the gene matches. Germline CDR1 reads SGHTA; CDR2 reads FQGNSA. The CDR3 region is CASSSQGITDTQYF. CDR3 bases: TGTGCCAGCAGCTCACAGGGGATCACAGATACGCAGTATTTT. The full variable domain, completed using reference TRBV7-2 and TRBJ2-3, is GAGVSQSPSNKVTEKGKDVELRCDPISGHTALYWYRQSLGQGLEFLIYFQGNSAPDKSGLPSDRFSAERTGGSVSTLTIQRTQQEDSAVYLCASSSQGITDTQYFGPGTRLTVL.

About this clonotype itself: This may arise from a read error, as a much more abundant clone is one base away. The CDR3 sequence is CASRSTGARNTIYF. Here the CDR3 DNA reads TGTGCCAGCAGATCCACAGGGGCTAGAAACACCATATATTTT. The chain couples TRBV7-6 to TRBJ1-3, with 7 bases lining up with TRBD1. The CDR3 contains 14 residues. The V gene's germline CDR1 is SGHVS and CDR2 FNYEAQ. The trim removed 6 bases at V and 5 bases at J, leaving 7 bases unmatched.

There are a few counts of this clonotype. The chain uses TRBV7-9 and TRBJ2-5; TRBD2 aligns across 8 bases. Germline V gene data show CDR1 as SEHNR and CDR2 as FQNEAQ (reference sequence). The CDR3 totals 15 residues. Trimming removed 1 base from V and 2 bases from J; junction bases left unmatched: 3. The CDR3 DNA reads TGTGCCAGCAGCTTAGGGAGCGGGGGACAAGAGACCCAGTACTTC. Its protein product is CASSLGSGGQETQYF.